This T cell receptor beta chain was sequenced in a study of vaccination and CD4 T cells after COVID-19. Remarks on this clonotype: The target antigen is unknown.

Germline V gene lookup returns CDR1 SGHNT and CDR2 YYREEE (reference sequence). Trimming took 0 bases from V and 2 from J, leaving 11 bases between them. The length of the CDR3 is 15 residues. Oncomine TCR Beta short-read sequencing was applied to DNA from cultured CD4+ T cells. TCRdb redid the calling of the PCR reads with MiXCR, one entry per CDR3 protein. The sample holds about 20,000 distinct CDR3 sequences, roughly three fifths seen once. Treatment specified: roughly 10-day PBMC culture with coronavirus spike peptide pools or control peptides (ViraFEST assay). The chain combines TRBV5-4 with TRBJ1-1, with a possible D match to TRBD1 (5 bases). This clonotype was sampled from a human donor who had recovered from COVID-19. Sequenced sample: CD4+ T cells from blood, cultured in vitro. The chain's CDR3 is CASSLVAGGNTEAFF. The CDR3 DNA reads TGTGCCAGCAGCTTGGTGGCGGGGGGTAACACTGAAGCTTTCTTT.